This passage covers 13 T cell receptor beta chains from one sample sequenced in a study of blood T cell repertoires in COVID-19. Only in-frame clones appear in the TCRdb table, and some are missing; sequencing was by immunoSEQ multiplex PCR. The repertoire holds about 55,000 clones, 88% seen once, with approximately 8% in the top ten. The sample taken for sequencing was peripheral blood. These receptors were taken from a man between 60 and 70 years old with active COVID-19.

The genes are TRBV24-1 and TRBJ2-1, with D possibly being TRBD1 (5 bases). The CDR3 is 13 amino acids. V lost 0 bases and J lost 9, with 8 bases in between. Germline V lookup: CDR1 KGHDR, CDR2 SFDVKD. CDR3 sequence reads: CATSDLQRGEQFF. The CDR3 DNA reads TGTGCCACCAGTGATTTGCAAAGGGGTGAGCAGTTCTTC.

The rearrangement joins TRBV5-6 to TRBJ1-1; weak D call: TRBD1 (6 bases). The germline V gene encodes CDR1 SGHDT and CDR2 YYEEEE. Deletions cut 6 bases from V and 1 base from J, with 16 bases between. The CDR3 spans 15 residues. This chain's CDR3 is CASISTGYGNTEAFF. CDR3 coding DNA: TGTGCCAGCATTAGTACAGGGTATGGGAACACTGAAGCTTTCTTT.

This chain uses TRBV4-1 with TRBJ1-2; the D gene is possibly TRBD1 (6 bases). This CDR3 comprises 15 residues. The germline CDR1 and CDR2 sequences are MGHRA and YSYEKL. Trimming took 4 bases from V and 5 from J, leaving 17 bases between them. The CDR3 nucleotides are TGCGCCAGCAGCCCGCAATTCGGGACACCGTATGGCTACACCTTC. It codes for CASSPQFGTPYGYTF.

The J gene is TRBJ2-4, the V gene TRBV2; 7 bases match TRBD1. In germline, CDR1 is SNHLY, CDR2 FYNNEI. The CDR3 consists of 15 residues. V was clipped by 3 bases and J by 3 bases; unmatched bases: 5. The DNA of the CDR3 is TGTGCCAGCAGTGAGGGACAGCAGGTCAAAAACATTCAGTACTTC. Residues: CASSEGQQVKNIQYF. The full variable domain, with the rest looked up from reference TRBV2 and TRBJ2-4, is EPEVTQTPSHQVTQMGQEVILRCVPISNHLYFYWYRQILGQKVEFLVSFYNNEISEKSEIFDDQFSVERPDGSNFTLKIRSTKLEDSAMYFCASSEGQQVKNIQYFGAGTRLSVL.

This chain joins TRBV28 and TRBJ1-1, with 8 bases identical to TRBD1. CDR1 MDHEN and CDR2 SYDVKM come from the germline V gene. After removal of 6 bases from V and 2 bases from J, the junction contained 2 bases not matched to a gene. The length of the CDR3 is 13 residues. CDR3 residues: CASRGQVNTEAFF. CDR3 in DNA: TGTGCCAGCAGGGGACAGGTCAACACTGAAGCTTTCTTT.

This chain uses TRBV6-5 with TRBJ1-1; 7 bases are shared with TRBD1. CDR1 is MNHEY and CDR2 is SVGAGI in the germline V gene. CDR3 size: 14 residues. V dropped 5 bases and J dropped 1; count of bases not matched to a gene: 4. The CDR3 loop reads CASSPGQANTEAFF. Here the CDR3 DNA reads TGTGCCAGCAGTCCAGGACAGGCGAACACTGAAGCTTTCTTT.

The rearrangement joins TRBV2 to TRBJ2-3, with TRBD2 as a possible D gene (6 bases). Trimming pared 3 bases from V and 4 bases from J, leaving 11 bases between. CDR1 and CDR2 (germline): SNHLY, FYNNEI. CDR3 length: 14 residues. CDR3 sequence: CASSDGGAADTQYF. The CDR3 bases are TGTGCCAGCAGTGACGGAGGGGCGGCAGATACGCAGTATTTT.

This chain connects TRBV15 to TRBJ2-7, with D unclear. This CDR3 spans 15 amino acids. Trimming stripped 1 base from V and 0 bases from J, with 10 bases between. The germline CDR1 and CDR2 sequences are LNHNV and YYDKDF (reference sequence). This CDR3 reads CATSRATQSSYEQYF. Written as DNA, the CDR3 is TGTGCCACCAGCAGAGCGACTCAAAGCTCCTACGAGCAGTACTTC. The whole variable domain, filled in from reference TRBV15 and TRBJ2-7, reads DAMVIQNPRYQVTQFGKPVTLSCSQTLNHNVMYWYQQKSSQAPKLLFHYYDKDFNNEADTPDNFQSRRPNTSFCFLDIRSPGLGDTAMYLCATSRATQSSYEQYFGPGTRLTVT.

The chain recombines TRBV6-5 with TRBJ1-2; D is perhaps TRBD1 (5 bases). V was pared by 2 bases and J by 2 bases, with 9 bases between. The CDR3 loop spans 14 amino acids. Germline V gives CDR1 MNHEY, CDR2 SVGAGI. The CDR3, as DNA: TGTGCCAGCAGTTACAGTGGGGGGAACTATGGCTACACCTTC. Translating it yields CASSYSGGNYGYTF.

In this sample, this clone turned up a few times. CDR3: CASSWGQTSTNEKLFF. The CDR3, as DNA: TGTGCCAGCAGCTGGGGGCAGACATCAACTAATGAAAAACTGTTTTTT. This chain links TRBV7-9 with TRBJ1-4; the D gene is possibly TRBD1 (6 bases). The V and J ends lost 4 bases and 0 bases respectively, with 12 bases between them. The CDR3 runs to 16 residues. Germline V gene lookup returns CDR1 SEHNR and CDR2 FQNEAQ (reference sequence).

This sequence joins TRBV11-3 and TRBJ2-7; unclear D gene. V was clipped by 1 base and J by 1 base, with 5 bases between them. Germline lookup yields CDR1 SGHNT and CDR2 YENEEA. The CDR3 totals 13 residues. CDR3 protein: CASSLAHSYEQYF. CDR3 sequence (DNA): TGTGCCAGCAGCTTAGCCCATTCCTACGAGCAGTACTTC.

The chain links TRBV7-9 to TRBJ2-7; tentatively, D is TRBD2 (5 bases). Trimming shortened V by 1 base and J by 2 bases, and 9 bases separated the two germline ends. Germline CDR1 is SEHNR and CDR2 is FQNEAQ (reference sequence). The CDR3 length is 14 residues. The CDR3 reads CASSLGLATYEQYF. The CDR3 nucleotides read TGTGCCAGCAGCTTAGGGCTAGCAACCTACGAGCAGTACTTC.

This clone was seen more than once but under ten times. This chain links TRBV10-3 with TRBJ2-7; a possible D gene is TRBD1 (6 bases). Germline values: CDR1 ENHRY, CDR2 SYGVKD. The CDR3 length is 16 residues. V lost 6 bases and J lost 0, with 18 bases in between. CDR3 nucleotides: TGTGCCATCAGCCGCGGACAGATTTTGAGCTCCTACGAGCAGTACTTC. It is translated as CAISRGQILSSYEQYF.